This TCR beta chain was recorded in a study of cytomegalovirus exposure and HLA in healthy donors. Points on this clone: Its antigen remains unknown.

13 Jbeta primers and 60 Vbeta primers were used for the PCR. TCRdb's table, derived via immunoSEQ multiplex PCR, lists solely in-frame clones and lacks some. The table has roughly 100,000 clones, around three quarters seen once. General observations from the study: The likely origin of a cluster of highly shared sequence variants was a sequencing artifact.

V lost 2 bases and J lost 7, with 17 bases in between. This CDR3 has 16 amino acids. Germline assignment: CDR1 MNHEY and CDR2 SVGAGI. The sample comprised PBMCs. This clonotype was obtained from a woman aged 50 to 65 in good health and CMV-seropositive. V gene TRBV6-5 combines with J gene TRBJ2-2; a weak D match, TRBD1 (6 bases). CDR3 region: CASSYLRQAGVGELFF. The CDR3 DNA is TGTGCCAGCAGTTACCTAAGACAGGCGGGCGTCGGGGAGCTGTTTTTT.